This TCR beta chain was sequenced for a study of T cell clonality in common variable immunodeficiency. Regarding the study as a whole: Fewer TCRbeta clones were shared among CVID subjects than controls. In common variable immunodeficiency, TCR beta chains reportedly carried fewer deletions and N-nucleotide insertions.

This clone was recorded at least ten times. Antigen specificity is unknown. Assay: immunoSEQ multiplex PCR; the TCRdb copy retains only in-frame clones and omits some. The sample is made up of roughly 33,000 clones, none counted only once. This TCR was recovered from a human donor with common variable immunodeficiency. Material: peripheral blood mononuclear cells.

CDR3 loop: CASMSGPTNSPLHF. The sequenced part of the CDR3 DNA is TGTGCCAGTATGAGCGGTCCTACTAATTCACCC. The chain carries TRBV19 and TRBJ1-6; no reliable D call. Coverage ceases 3 residues before the CDR3 finishes, and the germline J gene fills in the end. V lost 7 bases and J 6 bases, leaving 13 bases between the germline ends. Per germline, CDR1 LNHDA and CDR2 SQIVND (reference sequence). The CDR3 length is 14 residues.